This T cell receptor (beta chain) comes out of a study of blood T cell repertoires in COVID-19. Study members were between roughly 18 and 89 years old and lived in about two dozen US regions. Clinical histories supplied by participants themselves formed the basis of cohort assignment. Recovered status in Cohort 3 required two negative PCRs, clearance, or symptom resolution. TCRdb's copy holds only in-frame clones and misses some; the assay was immunoSEQ multiplex PCR. In the table there are about 410,000 clones, around 90% of which are singletons. The CDR3 is 16 residues long. The V end was cut by 1 base, the J end by 0 bases, with 10 bases between. CDR1 and CDR2 (germline): SNHLY, FYNNEI.

The TCR originated in a man between 18 and 29 years old who had recovered from COVID-19. The material sequenced was PBMCs or T cells enriched from blood (not recorded which). This chain links TRBV2 with TRBJ1-5; a possible D gene is TRBD1 (5 bases). CDR3 amino acids: CASSEETVYSNQPQHF. DNA of the CDR3: TGTGCCAGCAGTGAAGAGACAGTCTATAGCAATCAGCCCCAGCATTTT.